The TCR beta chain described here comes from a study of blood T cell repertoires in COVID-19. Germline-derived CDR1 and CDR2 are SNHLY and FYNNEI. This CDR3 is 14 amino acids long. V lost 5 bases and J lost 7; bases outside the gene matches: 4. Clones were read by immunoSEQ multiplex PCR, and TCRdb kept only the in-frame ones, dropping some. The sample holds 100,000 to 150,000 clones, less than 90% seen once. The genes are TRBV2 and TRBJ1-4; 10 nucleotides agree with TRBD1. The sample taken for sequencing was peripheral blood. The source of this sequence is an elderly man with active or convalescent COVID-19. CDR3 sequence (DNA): TGTGCCAGCAGTTGGACAGGGGGAGTTGAAAAACTGTTTTTT. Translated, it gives CASSWTGGVEKLFF. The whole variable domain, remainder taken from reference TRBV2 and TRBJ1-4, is EPEVTQTPSHQVTQMGQEVILRCVPISNHLYFYWYRQILGQKVEFLVSFYNNEISEKSEIFDDQFSVERPDGSNFTLKIRSTKLEDSAMYFCASSWTGGVEKLFFGSGTQLSVL.